The source of this TCR beta chain is a study of cytomegalovirus exposure and HLA in healthy donors. About the research overall: Earlier results showed almost 120 million unique TCR beta sequences derived from approximately 170 million T cells.

V lost 6 bases and J lost 12, with 12 bases in between. The CDR3 loop spans 11 amino acids. The germline V gene has CDR1 SGHTA and CDR2 FQGNSA. Broader study findings: In a later analysis, HLA-associated TCR beta chains were more clonally expanded than equally common others.

The study ran its PCR with 60 Vbeta and 13 Jbeta primers. Measured with immunoSEQ multiplex PCR; TCRdb has only the in-frame clones, and not every one. The sample shows fewer than 200,000 clones, 81% of them seen only once. As for this clone: Its matching antigen is unknown.

The chain has TRBV7-2 and TRBJ2-1, with D uncertain. The sequencing sample was made of PBMCs. The source is a man aged 35 to 55 in good health and CMV-seropositive. The CDR3 sequence: CASSSRALQFF. CDR3 sequence (DNA): TGTGCCAGCAGTTCAAGAGCATTGCAGTTCTTC.